The next 17 T cell receptor beta chains were all read from a single sample in a study of blood T cells in healthy people across ages. Next came a second PCR, run for about 7 to 12 cycles, which used a sample-barcoded 5' primer along with a J-beta primer mix. MiXCR, applied by TCRdb to the 5' RACE reads, yields one record per CDR3 protein. The repertoire holds 700,000 to 950,000 distinct CDR3 sequences, with approximately 39% as singletons. Sequencing was carried out using blood. All receptors come from an older woman in good health.

This clonotype was found a few times. The V gene is TRBV12-3 or TRBV12-4, the J gene TRBJ2-7; D gene unclear. The CDR3 length is 13 residues. Deletions cut 9 bases from V and 5 bases from J, with 17 bases between. The CDR3 sequence is CASGPASRNEQYF. In DNA, the CDR3 is TGTGCCAGTGGACCGGCCTCGAGGAACGAGCAGTACTTC.

The rearrangement links TRBV5-1 to TRBJ2-7, with TRBD2 matching 9 bases. CDR3 length equals 15 residues. J lost 3 bases, V lost 6 bases, and 10 bases had no gene match. The germline V gene encodes CDR1 SGHRS and CDR2 YFSETQ. The CDR3 region is CASIEWLAGNYEQYF. The CDR3 DNA follows: TGCGCCAGCATTGAGTGGCTAGCGGGAAACTACGAGCAGTACTTC.

There are a few counts of this clonotype. The chain carries TRBV9 and TRBJ1-4, with 8 bases that match TRBD1. This CDR3 contains 15 residues. V trimming: 3 bases; J trimming: 8 bases; junction bases outside the gene matches: 9. Per germline, CDR1 SGDLS and CDR2 YYNGEE. The CDR3 DNA is TGTGCCAGCAGCGAGTCGGGACAGGTGGAGGAAAAACTGTTTTTT. It yields the protein CASSESGQVEEKLFF.

The rearrangement links TRBV10-3 to TRBJ2-3; D unclear. CDR3 length: 15 amino acids. Trimming took 4 bases from V and 0 from J, leaving 11 bases between them. Germline CDR1 is ENHRY and CDR2 is SYGVKD. The CDR3 DNA sequence: TGTGCCATCAGTGCCCCGGAATATAGCACAGATACGCAGTATTTT. As protein: CAISAPEYSTDTQYF.

V gene TRBV12-3 or TRBV12-4 combines with J gene TRBJ2-3; maybe TRBD2 (6 bases). This CDR3 comprises 14 residues. Trimming removed 3 bases from V and 4 bases from J, with 11 bases in between. The CDR3 sequence is CASSLAGKADTQYF. The DNA for the CDR3 is TGTGCCAGCAGTTTGGCGGGGAAGGCAGATACGCAGTATTTT.

V is TRBV7-2 and J is TRBJ2-3; perhaps TRBD1 as D (6 bases). V lost 3 bases, J lost 6 bases, and 19 bases lay in between. Germline V lookup: CDR1 SGHTA, CDR2 FQGNSA. This CDR3 is 16 amino acids long. The CDR3 bases are TGTGCCAGCAGCTTTAAACAGGGCCGCATGGCGGATACGCAGTATTTT. Amino acids: CASSFKQGRMADTQYF.

This clonotype was observed a few times. J is TRBJ2-7 and V is TRBV7-2; perhaps TRBD2 as D (5 bases). The V end was cut by 5 bases, the J end by 5 bases, with 13 bases between. Per the germline V gene, CDR1 is SGHTA and CDR2 is FQGNSA. There are 13 residues in the CDR3. CDR3 loop: CASSPGRANEQYF. The CDR3 DNA follows: TGTGCCAGCAGCCCTGGGCGGGCCAACGAGCAGTACTTC. Variable domain in full (rest from reference TRBV7-2 and TRBJ2-7): GAGVSQSPSNKVTEKGKDVELRCDPISGHTALYWYRQSLGQGLEFLIYFQGNSAPDKSGLPSDRFSAERTGGSVSTLTIQRTQQEDSAVYLCASSPGRANEQYFGPGTRLTVT.

The chain combines TRBV5-6 with TRBJ1-1; the match to TRBD1 covers 9 bases. Per the germline V gene, CDR1 is SGHDT and CDR2 is YYEEEE. The CDR3 runs to 13 residues. With V trimmed by 4 bases and J by 11 bases, 9 bases remained unmatched. The DNA of the CDR3 is TGTGCCAGCAGCCCGGGACAGGGATGGGTTGCTTTCTTT. It translates to CASSPGQGWVAFF.

This clonotype was counted between two and nine times. This chain uses TRBV9 with TRBJ1-2; 7 nucleotides agree with TRBD1. Germline V gene data show CDR1 as SGDLS and CDR2 as YYNGEE. Losses at the gene ends were 4 bases for V and 0 bases for J; bases not matched to a gene: 15. The CDR3 has 18 amino acids. The CDR3 sequence: CASSPQLTGFGANYGYTF. CDR3 in DNA: TGTGCCAGCAGCCCCCAACTGACAGGGTTCGGGGCTAACTATGGCTACACCTTC.

This sequence joins TRBV20-1 and TRBJ2-1; 8 bases match TRBD2. The CDR3 length is 16 residues. From germline, CDR1 is DFQATT and CDR2 SNEGSKA (reference sequence). The V gene end was trimmed by 0 bases and the J gene end by 4 bases; junction bases not matched to a gene: 8. DNA of the CDR3: TGCAGTGCTAGAGATATGAGTCGGGGGGGTTACAATGAGCAGTTCTTC. Protein: CSARDMSRGGYNEQFF.

This chain uses TRBV7-8 with TRBJ1-2; 7 nucleotides match TRBD1. Per the germline V gene, CDR1 is SGHVS and CDR2 is FQNEAQ. This CDR3 is built from 15 residues. Trimming took 5 bases from V and 0 from J; bases not matched to a gene: 6. The CDR3: CASSLGTASNYGYTF. In nucleotides, the CDR3 is TGTGCCAGCAGCCTAGGGACAGCATCTAACTATGGCTACACCTTC.

The rearrangement links TRBV27 to TRBJ1-1; D possibly corresponds to TRBD1 (6 bases). With 4 bases removed from V and 1 base from J, the gap between germline ends came to 10 bases. CDR3 length: 14 residues. Germline V lookup: CDR1 MNHEY, CDR2 SMNVEV (reference sequence). This CDR3 is CASSSQGTNTEAFF. The CDR3 nucleotides are TGTGCCAGCAGTTCACAGGGAACGAACACTGAAGCTTTCTTT.

The chain has TRBV11-2 and TRBJ2-5; no definite D call. Trimming cost V 3 bases and J 11 bases, with 13 bases left between them. This CDR3 is 12 amino acids long. CDR1 is SGHAT and CDR2 is FQNNGV in the germline V gene. CDR3 DNA: TGTGCCAGCAGCTTCAAGGTTGATGAGCAGTACTTC. Its translation is CASSFKVDEQYF.

CDR3 nucleotide sequence: TGTGCTAGTGGTTTGGGATCGGCCTCCTACGAGCAGTACTTC. This encodes CASGLGSASYEQYF. The rearrangement uses TRBV12-5 and TRBJ2-7; D remains unclear. The CDR3 extends over 14 amino acids. Deletions cut 1 base from V and 0 bases from J, with 7 bases between. Germline CDR1 and CDR2: LGHNT and FRNRAP.

This clonotype was observed a handful of times. The chain couples TRBV6-6 to TRBJ1-2; 8 bases line up with TRBD1. V lost 2 bases to trimming and J lost 8 bases; unmatched junction nucleotides: 10. Germline V gene lookup returns CDR1 MNHNY and CDR2 SVGAGI (reference sequence). The CDR3 runs to 15 residues. CDR3 amino acids: CASSYTRGQGDGYTF. CDR3 bases: TGTGCCAGCAGTTACACGAGAGGACAGGGCGACGGCTACACCTTC.

The rearrangement joins TRBV7-2 to TRBJ2-4; no firm D call. CDR3 length equals 13 residues. Germline V CDR1 and CDR2: SGHTA, FQGNSA. V was trimmed by 4 bases and J by 4 bases, leaving 8 bases between them. CDR3 nucleotide sequence: TGTGCCAGCAGCTCCCCGGTAAAAAACATTCAGTACTTC. Its protein product is CASSSPVKNIQYF.

This clonotype was found many times. The junction departs from germline at one end; a sequencing error may be responsible. The chain combines TRBV5-1 with TRBJ2-7; TRBD2 might be the D (6 bases). This CDR3 has 14 residues. From germline, CDR1 is SGHRS and CDR2 YFSETQ. The chain's CDR3 is CASSPTGGSYEQYF. CDR3 in DNA: TGTGCCAGCAGTCCCACCGGGGGAAGCTACGAGCAGTACTTC.